This T cell receptor (beta chain) was sequenced in a study of T cell repertoires in cytomegalovirus infection. Study-wide background: Shared public TCR beta signatures pointed to both CMV infection and a matching HLA type.

Overall study findings and caveats: The study found HLA-C-restricted CMV-specific TCR beta clonotypes dominating the ex vivo response.

V was pared by 2 bases and J by 0 bases, with 22 bases between. Germline CDR1 is MDHEN and CDR2 is SYDVKM. The CDR3 extends over 19 amino acids. This clonotype was seen ten or more times. Its antigen is undetermined. From the reads, TCRdb called clonotypes with MiXCR, one entry per CDR3 protein. This sample has approximately 130,000 distinct CDR3 sequences; roughly 9% occur once, and the top ten carry about a tenth. V and J are TRBV28 and TRBJ1-1; weak D call: TRBD1 (6 bases). The TCR comes from a human donor in good health (CMV status not recorded). Some clones in this sample may be carry-over from other donors' samples. Sequencing was done on a sample of PBMCs. CDR3 sequence (DNA): TGTGCCAGCAGTTTAACCCCAACCCCTTGGACAGTCATGAACACTGAAGCTTTCTTT. It codes for CASSLTPTPWTVMNTEAFF.